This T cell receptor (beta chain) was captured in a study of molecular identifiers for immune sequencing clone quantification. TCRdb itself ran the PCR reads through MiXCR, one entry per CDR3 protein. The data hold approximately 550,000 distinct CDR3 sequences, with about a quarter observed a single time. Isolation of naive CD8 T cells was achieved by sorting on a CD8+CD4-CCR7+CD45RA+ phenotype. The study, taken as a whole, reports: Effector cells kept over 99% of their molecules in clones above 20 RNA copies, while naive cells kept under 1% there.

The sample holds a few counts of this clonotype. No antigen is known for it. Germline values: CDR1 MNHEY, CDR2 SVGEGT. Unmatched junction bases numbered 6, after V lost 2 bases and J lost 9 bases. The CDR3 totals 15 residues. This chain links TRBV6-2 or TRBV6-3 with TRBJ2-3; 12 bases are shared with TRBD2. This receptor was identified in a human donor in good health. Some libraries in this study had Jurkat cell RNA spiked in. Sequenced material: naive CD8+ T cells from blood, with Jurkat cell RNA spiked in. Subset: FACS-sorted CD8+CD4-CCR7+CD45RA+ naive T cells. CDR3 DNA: TGTGCCAGCAGTTACCTAGCGGGGGGGCCTGAGACGCAGTATTTT. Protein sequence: CASSYLAGGPETQYF.